This T cell receptor beta chain was identified during a study of cytomegalovirus exposure and HLA in healthy donors. Study in general: Earlier findings included some 100 million unique TCR beta sequences obtained from 150 million to 200 million T cells.

Use of 60 Vbeta and 13 Jbeta primers characterized the PCR. TCRdb keeps only in-frame clones here, not all; method: immunoSEQ multiplex PCR. The table lists more than 95,000 clones, over 75% of them singletons, with over 4.5% in the top ten. V was trimmed by 0 bases and J by 9 bases, leaving 15 bases between them. The CDR3 is 15 amino acids. Germline CDR1 reads MNHEY; CDR2 reads SVGAGI. This clonotype originated in a woman between 18 and 29 years old in good health and CMV-seropositive. The chain uses TRBV6-5 and TRBJ2-1, with D possibly TRBD2 on 6 matching bases. Sequencing was done on a sample of PBMCs. This CDR3 reads CASSYSGGGPREQFF. CDR3 DNA: TGTGCCAGCAGTTACTCCGGCGGAGGGCCCCGTGAGCAGTTCTTC.